The 29 T cell receptor beta chains listed next were all sequenced from one sample in a study of vaccination and CD4 T cells after COVID-19. Sequencing of cultured CD4+ T cell DNA used the Oncomine TCR Beta short-read assay. One entry per CDR3 protein, called by TCRdb with MiXCR from the PCR reads. In the table there are about 29,000 distinct CDR3 sequences, 55% to 80% of which are singletons. No antigen has been assigned to these receptors. Described treatment: roughly ten-day PBMC culture with coronavirus spike peptide pools or control peptides (ViraFEST assay). Sequenced here: CD4+ T cells from blood, cultured in vitro, sampled after SARS-CoV-2 vaccination. The receptors stem from a human donor who received a COVID-19 vaccine.

V and J are TRBV11-3 and TRBJ1-6; D remains unclear. The CDR3 runs to 13 residues. Trimming took off 1 base at V and 9 bases at J, with 7 bases between the two ends. Germline V lookup: CDR1 SGHNT, CDR2 YENEEA. CDR3 loop: CASSLGGSSPLHF. The CDR3 DNA sequence: TGTGCCAGCAGCTTAGGTGGAAGTTCACCCCTCCACTTT.

This rearrangement joins TRBV6-5 to TRBJ1-1; D uncertain. Germline CDR1 MNHEY, CDR2 SVGAGI. This CDR3 comprises 15 residues. The V end lost 2 bases, the J end lost 3 bases, and 13 bases lay between the germline ends. CDR3 DNA: TGTGCCAGCAGTTACCTGACCCGGCGGGACACTGAAGCTTTCTTT. Amino acid sequence: CASSYLTRRDTEAFF.

This clonotype showed up just once. V usage is TRBV19 and J usage is TRBJ2-3; TRBD1 matches at 7 bases. From germline, CDR1 is LNHDA and CDR2 SQIVND (reference sequence). Trimming removed 4 bases from V and 4 bases from J; junction bases left unmatched: 14. The CDR3 is made up of 17 amino acids. The CDR3 nucleotides are TGTGCCAGTAGTACGGCGGCCGAGACAGGGTGGCCAGATACGCAGTATTTT. This gives the protein CASSTAAETGWPDTQYF.

This clonotype was counted between two and nine times. This chain connects TRBV7-9 to TRBJ1-3, with TRBD1 identical over 7 bases. CDR3 length: 17 amino acids. Germline assignment: CDR1 SEHNR and CDR2 FQNEAQ (reference sequence). With 5 bases clipped from V and 0 bases from J, the junction kept 10 bases outside the gene matches. The CDR3 sequence: CASSHNRGGYSGNTIYF. The CDR3 DNA reads as TGTGCCAGCAGCCATAACAGGGGAGGGTACTCTGGAAACACCATATATTTT. Looking up the rest from reference TRBV7-9 and TRBJ1-3 gives the full variable domain: DTGVSQNPRHKITKRGQNVTFRCDPISEHNRLYWYRQTLGQGPEFLTYFQNEAQLEKSRLLSDRFSAERPKGSFSTLEIQRTEQGDSAMYLCASSHNRGGYSGNTIYFGEGSWLTVV.

V and J are TRBV20-1 and TRBJ1-2, with D perhaps TRBD1 (6 bases). Looked up from germline, CDR1 is DFQATT and CDR2 is SNEGSKA (reference sequence). This CDR3 comprises 13 residues. V dropped 4 bases and J dropped 9 bases, with 18 bases sitting between them. The CDR3 loop is CSAIRGGAGSYTF. The CDR3, as DNA: TGCAGTGCTATACGGGGGGGGGCTGGGAGCTACACCTTC.

The chain combines TRBV2 with TRBJ1-2; 7 nucleotides match TRBD1. This CDR3 is built from 12 residues. The V gene's germline CDR1 is SNHLY and CDR2 FYNNEI. Losses at the gene ends were 6 bases for V and 6 bases for J; bases not matched to a gene: 4. DNA for the CDR3: TGTGCCAGCAGAAGCACAGGGGATGGCTACACCTTC. Translating gives CASRSTGDGYTF.

This sequence joins TRBV30 and TRBJ1-4; no clear D. V was cut by 1 base and J by 8 bases, with 5 bases left in between. The germline V gene has CDR1 GTSNPN and CDR2 SVGIG (reference sequence). The CDR3 extends over 11 amino acids. CDR3 nucleotide sequence: TGTGCCTGGAGTGGTCGAGAAAAACTGTTTTTT. Its translation: CAWSGREKLFF.

Only one count was recorded for this clonotype. V is TRBV5-4 and J is TRBJ2-7; TRBD2 is a possible D gene (6 bases). The CDR3 covers 15 residues. CDR1 and CDR2 (germline): SGHNT, YYREEE (reference sequence). Trimming stripped 4 bases from V and 7 bases from J, with 21 bases between. CDR3 sequence (DNA): TGTGCCAGCAGCCTCGGCGGACCATCACGGGGGGAGCAGTACTTC. It codes for CASSLGGPSRGEQYF.

The rearrangement uses TRBV19 and TRBJ1-1; the D gene is possibly TRBD1 (6 bases). This CDR3 is built from 14 residues. Germline CDR1 reads LNHDA; CDR2 reads SQIVND (reference sequence). V was cut by 4 bases and J by 4 bases, with 13 bases left in between. CDR3 bases: TGTGCCAGTAGTAAAGGGACACCAATCACTGAAGCTTTCTTT. Residues: CASSKGTPITEAFF.

This clonotype has just a few counts. The chain recombines TRBV18 with TRBJ1-2, with a tentative D call TRBD1 (5 bases). The V end was cut by 1 base, the J end by 6 bases, with 6 bases between. CDR3 length equals 12 residues. CDR1 and CDR2 from the germline V gene are KGHSH and LQKENI. The CDR3, as DNA: TGTGCCAGCTCACCACGAGGGGATGGCTACACCTTC. As protein: CASSPRGDGYTF.

This rearrangement joins TRBV2 to TRBJ1-2; the match to TRBD1 covers 10 bases. The V gene's germline CDR1 is SNHLY and CDR2 FYNNEI. This CDR3 is built from 14 residues. Trimming removed 6 bases from V and 8 bases from J; junction bases left unmatched: 9. The CDR3 coding sequence is TGTGCCAGCAGGGGGGACAGGGGCATCGGCGGCTACACCTTC. Translated, it gives CASRGDRGIGGYTF.

The chain employs TRBV20-1 and TRBJ2-7; D is uncertain. The germline gives CDR1 DFQATT, CDR2 SNEGSKA (reference sequence). The CDR3 length is 13 residues. Trimming took 5 bases from V and 7 from J, leaving 18 bases between them. CDR3 protein: CSALVGRMSEQYF. The CDR3, as DNA: TGCAGTGCTCTCGTAGGCCGAATGAGTGAGCAGTACTTC.

This clonotype has a handful of counts. The chain has TRBV5-6 and TRBJ1-2, with a tentative D call TRBD1 (6 bases). The CDR3 is 13 amino acids. The germline CDR1 and CDR2 sequences are SGHDT and YYEEEE. Deletions cut 4 bases from V and 8 bases from J, with 15 bases between. The CDR3 loop is CASSPQGITGYTF. The DNA of the CDR3 is TGTGCCAGCAGCCCCCAGGGGATTACCGGCTACACCTTC.

The rearrangement links TRBV24-1 to TRBJ2-3; no reliable D call. CDR3 length: 14 residues. CDR1 is KGHDR, CDR2 SFDVKD, per germline. The V end lost 7 bases, the J end lost 2 bases, and 12 bases lay between the germline ends. The DNA of the CDR3 is TGTGCCACCAGGAGTCTGCTGGACACAGATACGCAGTATTTT. Translated, it gives CATRSLLDTDTQYF.

This clonotype was picked up a small number of times. The chain carries TRBV30 and TRBJ1-2; a weak D match, TRBD1 (5 bases). Germline assignment: CDR1 GTSNPN and CDR2 SVGIG (reference sequence). The CDR3 consists of 12 residues. Trimming took off 3 bases at V and 6 bases at J, with 11 bases between the two ends. CDR3 sequence: CAWRGDTHGYTF. DNA of the CDR3: TGTGCCTGGAGGGGGGATACCCATGGCTACACCTTC.

The chain has TRBV18 and TRBJ2-3, with unresolved D. This CDR3 contains 16 residues. Trimming removed 4 bases from V and 0 bases from J, with 14 bases in between. Germline V CDR1 and CDR2: KGHSH, LQKENI. The CDR3 is CASSRQQSPSTDTQYF. The DNA for the CDR3 is TGTGCCAGCTCACGACAACAGTCACCTAGCACAGATACGCAGTATTTT.

The count of this clonotype is one. The V and J genes are TRBV11-2 and TRBJ2-5; D unresolved. CDR1 and CDR2 (germline): SGHAT, FQNNGV. V dropped 2 bases and J dropped 6 bases, with 10 bases sitting between them. This CDR3 has 13 amino acids. The chain's CDR3 is CASSLNRLKTQYF. CDR3 DNA: TGTGCCAGCAGCTTAAACAGATTGAAGACCCAGTACTTC.

The J gene is TRBJ1-5, the V gene TRBV2; D might be TRBD1 (6 bases). The V and J ends lost 4 bases and 2 bases respectively, with 9 bases between them. This CDR3 has 14 residues. Germline CDR1 and CDR2: SNHLY and FYNNEI. The CDR3 spells CASSADRRNQPQHF. The CDR3 DNA follows: TGTGCCAGCAGTGCTGACAGGCGCAATCAGCCCCAGCATTTT.

This clonotype was detected a few times. This chain joins TRBV19 and TRBJ2-3; 9 bases line up with TRBD1. The CDR3 consists of 15 residues. CDR1 LNHDA and CDR2 SQIVND come from the germline V gene (reference sequence). The ends lost 9 bases at V and 2 bases at J; junction bases unmatched: 9. The CDR3 DNA sequence: TGTGCCAGCAAGCACCGGACAGGGGCCACAGATACGCAGTATTTT. Protein product: CASKHRTGATDTQYF. The full variable domain, with the rest looked up from reference TRBV19 and TRBJ2-3, is DGGITQSPKYLFRKEGQNVTLSCEQNLNHDAMYWYRQDPGQGLRLIYYSQIVNDFQKGDIAEGYSVSREKKESFPLTVTSAQKNPTAFYLCASKHRTGATDTQYFGPGTRLTVL.

The chain recombines TRBV5-1 with TRBJ2-7; 9 bases fit TRBD2. Germline values: CDR1 SGHRS, CDR2 YFSETQ. The CDR3 contains 14 residues. J was trimmed by 0 bases and V by 8 bases; bases with no gene match: 6. CDR3 amino acids: CASSRTSDSYEQYF. The CDR3 region has the DNA TGCGCCAGTTCCAGGACTAGCGACTCCTACGAGCAGTACTTC.

This clonotype was detected a few times. This chain uses TRBV11-3 with TRBJ2-5; 9 bases map to TRBD1. The CDR3 contains 15 residues. The trim removed 6 bases at V and 1 base at J, leaving 6 bases unmatched. Germline values: CDR1 SGHNT, CDR2 YENEEA. Here the CDR3 DNA reads TGTGCCAGCAGTCCCGGACAGGGGATCCAAGAGACCCAGTACTTC. Its translation is CASSPGQGIQETQYF.

This chain uses TRBV24-1 with TRBJ2-5; TRBD1 matches at 7 bases. This CDR3 has 15 residues. Per germline, CDR1 KGHDR and CDR2 SFDVKD. V shed 7 bases and J 5 bases; nucleotides not matched to a gene: 12. Here the CDR3 reads CATRQGTDPTETQYF. The CDR3 DNA is TGTGCCACCAGGCAGGGGACAGACCCGACGGAGACCCAGTACTTC.

This clonotype appeared once. The chain combines TRBV19 with TRBJ2-3, with no clear D. CDR3 length: 14 residues. Trimming left V 2 bases short and J 0 bases short, with 6 bases between. Germline lookup yields CDR1 LNHDA and CDR2 SQIVND (reference sequence). CDR3 amino acids: CASSILVSTDTQYF. The CDR3 DNA is TGTGCCAGTAGTATACTGGTGAGCACAGATACGCAGTATTTT.

This clonotype was observed once. This chain connects TRBV27 to TRBJ2-4, with 9 bases identical to TRBD1. V was pared by 8 bases and J by 0 bases, with 8 bases of the junction left unmatched. The CDR3 runs to 16 residues. Germline CDR1 is MNHEY and CDR2 is SMNVEV (reference sequence). The CDR3 is CASSPGQGKAKNIQYF. As DNA, the CDR3 is TGTGCCAGCTCACCGGGACAGGGAAAAGCCAAAAACATTCAGTACTTC.

V gene TRBV7-9 combines with J gene TRBJ1-5; 7 bases align to TRBD1. The V gene's germline CDR1 is SEHNR and CDR2 FQNEAQ (reference sequence). The length of the CDR3 is 12 residues. J was trimmed by 4 bases and V by 8 bases; bases with no gene match: 2. CDR3 residues: CASGTVNQPQHF. DNA of the CDR3: TGTGCCAGCGGGACAGTTAATCAGCCCCAGCATTTT.

The chain couples TRBV20-1 to TRBJ1-2; 9 bases are a match to TRBD1. V shed 1 base, J shed 8 bases, and the junction held 5 bases outside the gene matches. The germline gives CDR1 DFQATT, CDR2 SNEGSKA (reference sequence). The CDR3 contains 13 residues. This CDR3 is CSARAGQGMGYTF. CDR3 sequence (DNA): TGCAGTGCTAGAGCCGGACAGGGGATGGGCTACACCTTC.

This clonotype came up a few times. V and J are TRBV6-1 and TRBJ1-1, with D perhaps TRBD1 (5 bases). Germline CDR1 MNHNS, CDR2 SASEGT. CDR3 length: 14 residues. V lost 6 bases to trimming and J lost 2 bases, with 13 bases between them. CDR3 bases: TGTGCCAGCAGACGCGGACATATAAACACTGAAGCTTTCTTT. It translates to CASRRGHINTEAFF.

This clonotype was seen once. The V and J genes are TRBV20-1 and TRBJ2-3, with 9 bases lining up with TRBD2. CDR3 size: 16 residues. CDR1 DFQATT and CDR2 SNEGSKA come from the germline V gene (reference sequence). The trim removed 5 bases at V and 0 bases at J, leaving 9 bases unmatched. The DNA of the CDR3 is TGCAGTGCTGTCCCGTCTAGCGGGGTTAGCACAGATACGCAGTATTTT. Translated, it gives CSAVPSSGVSTDTQYF.

The V call is TRBV18, the J call TRBJ2-7, with 8 bases lining up with TRBD2. The germline V gene encodes CDR1 KGHSH and CDR2 LQKENI. Trimming removed 9 bases from V and 3 bases from J; junction bases left unmatched: 10. This CDR3 has 14 residues. The CDR3 DNA is TGTGCCAGTACGCCCGGGGGGGGCGACTACGAGCAGTACTTC. This sequence encodes CASTPGGGDYEQYF.